The TCR beta chain under discussion was sequenced for a study of technical replicates of blood from a few donors. Here immunoSEQ multiplex PCR was the method, and the copy in TCRdb shows in-frame clones only, minus some. This table holds about 90,000 clones, 85% to 95% found once. This CDR3 has 16 amino acids. Germline V lookup: CDR1 SNHLY, CDR2 FYNNEI. The junction had 9 bases not matched to a gene; V was cut back by 8 bases and J by 0 bases. Sequencing used T cells isolated from PBMCs. The gene calls are TRBV2 and TRBJ2-1, with 8 bases matching TRBD2. The sequence came from a human donor in good health. This chain's CDR3 is CASQDISGASYNEQFF. CDR3 DNA: TGTGCCAGCCAAGACATTAGCGGGGCCTCCTACAATGAGCAGTTCTTC.